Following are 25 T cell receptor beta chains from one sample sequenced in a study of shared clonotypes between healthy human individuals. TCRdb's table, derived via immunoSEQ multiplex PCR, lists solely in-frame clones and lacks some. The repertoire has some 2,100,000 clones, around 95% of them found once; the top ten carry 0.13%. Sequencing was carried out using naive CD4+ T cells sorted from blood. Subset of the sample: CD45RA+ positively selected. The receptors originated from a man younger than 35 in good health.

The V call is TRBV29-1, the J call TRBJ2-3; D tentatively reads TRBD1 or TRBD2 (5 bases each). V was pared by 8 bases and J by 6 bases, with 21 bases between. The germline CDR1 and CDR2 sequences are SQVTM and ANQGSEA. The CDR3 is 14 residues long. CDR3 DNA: TGCAGCTCTAGCTCCGGGACCCCGAGGGATACGCAGTATTTT. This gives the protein CSSSSGTPRDTQYF.

The CDR3: CASRWTSGVYNEQFF. The CDR3 nucleotides read TGTGCCAGCAGATGGACTAGCGGGGTCTACAATGAGCAGTTCTTC. The rearrangement links TRBV6-5 to TRBJ2-1, with 12 bases matching TRBD2. The germline V gene encodes CDR1 MNHEY and CDR2 SVGAGI. The CDR3 covers 15 residues. V shed 6 bases, J shed 3 bases, and the junction held 3 bases outside the gene matches.

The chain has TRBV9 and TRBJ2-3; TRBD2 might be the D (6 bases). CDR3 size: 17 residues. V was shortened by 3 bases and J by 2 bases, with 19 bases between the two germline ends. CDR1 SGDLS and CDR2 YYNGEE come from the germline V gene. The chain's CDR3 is CASSAKGRGPATDTQYF. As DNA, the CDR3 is TGTGCCAGCAGCGCGAAAGGGCGGGGTCCAGCCACAGATACGCAGTATTTT.

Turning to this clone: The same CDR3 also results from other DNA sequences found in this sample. The CDR3 protein is CASSLRGDSNQPQHF. The CDR3 DNA reads TGCGCCAGCAGCTTGCGAGGGGATAGCAATCAGCCCCAGCATTTT. The chain links TRBV5-1 to TRBJ1-5; perhaps TRBD1 as D (5 bases). This CDR3 region has 15 residues. V lost 1 base to trimming and J lost 0 bases, with 8 bases between them. Germline V CDR1 and CDR2: SGHRS, YFSETQ.

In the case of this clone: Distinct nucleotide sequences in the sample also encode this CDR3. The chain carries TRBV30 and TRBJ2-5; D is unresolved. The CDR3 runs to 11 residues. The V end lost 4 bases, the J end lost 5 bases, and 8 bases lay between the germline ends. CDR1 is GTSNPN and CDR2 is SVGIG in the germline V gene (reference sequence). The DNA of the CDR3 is TGTGCCTGGACTAGACGGGAGACCCAGTACTTC. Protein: CAWTRRETQYF.

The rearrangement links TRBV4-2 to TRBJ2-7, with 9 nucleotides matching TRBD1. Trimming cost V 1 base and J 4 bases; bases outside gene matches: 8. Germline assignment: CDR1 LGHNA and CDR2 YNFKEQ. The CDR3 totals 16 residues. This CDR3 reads CASSQGAGTGIYEQYF. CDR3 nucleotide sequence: TGTGCCAGCAGCCAAGGCGCCGGGACAGGGATTTACGAGCAGTACTTC.

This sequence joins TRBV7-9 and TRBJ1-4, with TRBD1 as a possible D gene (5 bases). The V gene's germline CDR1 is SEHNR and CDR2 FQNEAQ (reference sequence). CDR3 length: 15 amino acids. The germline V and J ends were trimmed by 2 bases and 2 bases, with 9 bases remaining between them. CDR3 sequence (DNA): TGTGCCAGCAGCTTAAGAGGGGCGACTAATGAAAAACTGTTTTTT. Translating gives CASSLRGATNEKLFF.

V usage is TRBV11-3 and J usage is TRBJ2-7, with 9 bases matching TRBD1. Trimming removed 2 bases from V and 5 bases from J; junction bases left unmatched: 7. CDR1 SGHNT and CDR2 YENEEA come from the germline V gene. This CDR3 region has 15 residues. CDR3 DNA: TGTGCCAGCAGCTTAAAGGGGACAGGGCCGCACGAGCAGTACTTC. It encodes CASSLKGTGPHEQYF.

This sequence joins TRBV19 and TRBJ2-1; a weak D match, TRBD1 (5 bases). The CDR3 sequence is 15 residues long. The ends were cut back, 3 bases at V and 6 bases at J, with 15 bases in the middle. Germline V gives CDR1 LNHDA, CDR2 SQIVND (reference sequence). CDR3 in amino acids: CASSIATLGPNEQFF. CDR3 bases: TGTGCCAGTAGTATCGCCACTTTGGGGCCCAATGAGCAGTTCTTC.

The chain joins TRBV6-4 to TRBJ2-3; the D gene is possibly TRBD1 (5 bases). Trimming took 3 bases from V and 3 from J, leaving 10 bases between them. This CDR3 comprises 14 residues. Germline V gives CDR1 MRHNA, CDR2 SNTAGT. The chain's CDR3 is CASSEQGQTDTQYF. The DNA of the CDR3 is TGTGCCAGCAGTGAGCAGGGTCAAACAGATACGCAGTATTTT.

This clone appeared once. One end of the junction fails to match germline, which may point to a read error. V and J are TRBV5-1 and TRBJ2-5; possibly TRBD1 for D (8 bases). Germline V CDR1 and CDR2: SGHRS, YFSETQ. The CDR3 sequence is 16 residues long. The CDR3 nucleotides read TGCGCCAGCAGCAGATCTACAGGGGGGGCCCAAGAGTCCCAGTACTTC. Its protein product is CASSRSTGGAQESQYF.

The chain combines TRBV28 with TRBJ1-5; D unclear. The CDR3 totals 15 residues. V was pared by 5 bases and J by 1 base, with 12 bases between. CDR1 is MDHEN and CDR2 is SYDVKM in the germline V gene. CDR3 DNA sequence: TGTGCCAGCAGTCGTGGAGGCCTCAGCAATCAGCCCCAGCATTTT. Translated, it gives CASSRGGLSNQPQHF. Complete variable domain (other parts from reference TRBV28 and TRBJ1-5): DVKVTQSSRYLVKRTGEKVFLECVQDMDHENMFWYRQDPGLGLRLIYFSYDVKMKEKGDIPEGYSVSREKKERFSLILESASTNQTSMYLCASSRGGLSNQPQHFGDGTRLSIL.

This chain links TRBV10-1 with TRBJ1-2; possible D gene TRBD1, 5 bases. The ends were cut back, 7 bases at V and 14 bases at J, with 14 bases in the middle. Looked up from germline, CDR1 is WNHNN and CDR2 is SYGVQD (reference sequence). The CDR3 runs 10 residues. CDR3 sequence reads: CASIRGPITF. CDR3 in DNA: TGCGCCAGCATCCGGGGACCGATTACCTTC.

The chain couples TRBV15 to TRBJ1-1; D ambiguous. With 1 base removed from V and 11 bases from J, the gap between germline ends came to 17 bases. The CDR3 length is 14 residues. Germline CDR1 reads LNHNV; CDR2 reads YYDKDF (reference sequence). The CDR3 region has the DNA TGTGCCACCAGCAGAGCGTCACTCCTCTGGTTGGCTTTCTTT. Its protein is CATSRASLLWLAFF.

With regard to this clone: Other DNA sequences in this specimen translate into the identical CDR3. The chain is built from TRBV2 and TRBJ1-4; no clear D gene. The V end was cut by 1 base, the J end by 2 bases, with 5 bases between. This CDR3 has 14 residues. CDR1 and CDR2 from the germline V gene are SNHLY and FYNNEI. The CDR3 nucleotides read TGTGCCAGCAGTGAAGGCAGTACTAATGAAAAACTGTTTTTT. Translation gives CASSEGSTNEKLFF. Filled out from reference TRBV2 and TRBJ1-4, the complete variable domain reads EPEVTQTPSHQVTQMGQEVILRCVPISNHLYFYWYRQILGQKVEFLVSFYNNEISEKSEIFDDQFSVERPDGSNFTLKIRSTKLEDSAMYFCASSEGSTNEKLFFGSGTQLSVL.

The CDR3 DNA is TGTGCCAGCAGCCGTGGGACAGGTTGGGCTATGGATACGCAGTATTTT. Translated, it gives CASSRGTGWAMDTQYF. The genes are TRBV5-6 and TRBJ2-3; 8 bases agree with TRBD1. This CDR3 has 16 residues. Germline assignment: CDR1 SGHDT and CDR2 YYEEEE. Trimming removed 4 bases from V and 6 bases from J; junction bases left unmatched: 13.

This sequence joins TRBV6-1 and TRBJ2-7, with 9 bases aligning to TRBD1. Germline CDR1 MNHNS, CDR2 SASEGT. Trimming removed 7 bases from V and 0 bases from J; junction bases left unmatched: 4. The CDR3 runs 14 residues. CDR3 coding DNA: TGTGCCAGCAAGTGGGACAGGGCCTCCTACGAGCAGTACTTC. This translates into CASKWDRASYEQYF.

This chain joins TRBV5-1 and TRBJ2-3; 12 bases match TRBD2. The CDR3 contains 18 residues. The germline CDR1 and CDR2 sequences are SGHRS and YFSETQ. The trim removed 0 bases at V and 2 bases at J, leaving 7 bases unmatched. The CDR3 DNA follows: TGCGCCAGCAGCTTGGGGACTAGCGGGGTCGCCGTCACAGATACGCAGTATTTT. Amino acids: CASSLGTSGVAVTDTQYF.

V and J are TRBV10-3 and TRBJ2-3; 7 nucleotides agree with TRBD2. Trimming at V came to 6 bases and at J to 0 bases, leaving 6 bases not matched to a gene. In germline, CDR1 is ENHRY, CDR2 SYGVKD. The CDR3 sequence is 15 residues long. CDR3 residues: CAIRMSAGSTDTQYF. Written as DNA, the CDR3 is TGTGCCATCAGGATGTCAGCGGGGAGCACAGATACGCAGTATTTT.

The CDR3 reads CAWSVRGLSVGYTF. For the CDR3, the DNA is TGTGCCTGGAGTGTGCGGGGGCTCTCGGTTGGCTACACCTTC. The V gene is TRBV30, the J gene TRBJ1-2; D possibly corresponds to TRBD1 (6 bases). Trimming stripped 0 bases from V and 7 bases from J, with 15 bases between. This CDR3 spans 14 amino acids. In germline, CDR1 is GTSNPN, CDR2 SVGIG (reference sequence).

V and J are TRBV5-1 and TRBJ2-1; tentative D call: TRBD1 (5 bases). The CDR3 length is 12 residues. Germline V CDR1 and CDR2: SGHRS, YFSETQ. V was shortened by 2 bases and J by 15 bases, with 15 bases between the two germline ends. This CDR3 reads CASSLSGSSPFF. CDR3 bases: TGCGCCAGCAGCTTATCAGGGTCGTCTCCGTTCTTC.

The DNA for the CDR3 is TGTGCCAGCAGTGAAACCAGGGGGTTTGGAAACACCATATATTTT. It yields the protein CASSETRGFGNTIYF. V and J are TRBV6-1 and TRBJ1-3, with 7 bases fitting TRBD1. The CDR3 is 15 amino acids. CDR1 MNHNS and CDR2 SASEGT come from the germline V gene. Unmatched junction bases numbered 4, after V lost 2 bases and J lost 3 bases.

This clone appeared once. For the CDR3, the DNA is TGTGCCAGCAGTCGGGGGCCCAATCAGCCCCAGCATTTT. This codes for CASSRGPNQPQHF. J is TRBJ1-5 and V is TRBV2, with D perhaps TRBD1 (6 bases). CDR3 size: 13 residues. The V end was cut by 5 bases, the J end by 3 bases, with 8 bases between. Germline V gene lookup returns CDR1 SNHLY and CDR2 FYNNEI. Full variable domain (outside the CDR3, taken from reference TRBV2 and TRBJ1-5): EPEVTQTPSHQVTQMGQEVILRCVPISNHLYFYWYRQILGQKVEFLVSFYNNEISEKSEIFDDQFSVERPDGSNFTLKIRSTKLEDSAMYFCASSRGPNQPQHFGDGTRLSIL.

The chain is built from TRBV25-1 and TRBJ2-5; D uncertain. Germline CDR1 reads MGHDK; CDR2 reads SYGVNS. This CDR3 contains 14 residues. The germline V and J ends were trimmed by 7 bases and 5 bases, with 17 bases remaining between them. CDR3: CASTQDNSRETQYF. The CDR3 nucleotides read TGTGCCAGCACTCAAGACAATTCGAGGGAGACCCAGTACTTC.

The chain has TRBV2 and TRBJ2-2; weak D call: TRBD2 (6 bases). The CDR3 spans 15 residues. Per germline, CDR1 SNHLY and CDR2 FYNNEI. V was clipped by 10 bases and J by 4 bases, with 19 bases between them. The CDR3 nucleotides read TGTGCCACCCTTCGACTAGGGTTGAGCACCGGGGAGCTGTTTTTT. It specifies CATLRLGLSTGELFF.